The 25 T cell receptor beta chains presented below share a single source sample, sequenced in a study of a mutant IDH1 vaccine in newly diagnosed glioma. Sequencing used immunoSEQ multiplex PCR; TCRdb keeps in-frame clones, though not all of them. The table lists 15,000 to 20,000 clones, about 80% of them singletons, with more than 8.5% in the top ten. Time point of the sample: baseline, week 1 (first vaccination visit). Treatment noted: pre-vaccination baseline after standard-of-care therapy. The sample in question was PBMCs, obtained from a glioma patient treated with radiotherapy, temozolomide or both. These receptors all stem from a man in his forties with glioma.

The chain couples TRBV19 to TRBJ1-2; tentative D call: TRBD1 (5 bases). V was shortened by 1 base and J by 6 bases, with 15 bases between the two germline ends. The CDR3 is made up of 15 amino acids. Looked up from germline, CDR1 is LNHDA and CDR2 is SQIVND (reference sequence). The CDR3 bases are TGTGCCAGTAGTATAGTAGAGGGGACCGTCCATGGCTACACCTTC. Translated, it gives CASSIVEGTVHGYTF.

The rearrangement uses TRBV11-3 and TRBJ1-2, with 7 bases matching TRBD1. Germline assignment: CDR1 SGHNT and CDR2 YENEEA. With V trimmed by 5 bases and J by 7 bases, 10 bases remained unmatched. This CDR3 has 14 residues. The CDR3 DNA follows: TGTGCCAGCAGCACACAGACAGGGAAGGGTGGCTACACCTTC. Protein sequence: CASSTQTGKGGYTF.

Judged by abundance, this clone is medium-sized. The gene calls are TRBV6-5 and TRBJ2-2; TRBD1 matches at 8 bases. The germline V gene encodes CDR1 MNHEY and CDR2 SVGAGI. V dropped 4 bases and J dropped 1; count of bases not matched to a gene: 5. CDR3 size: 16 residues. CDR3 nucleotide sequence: TGTGCCAGCAGTTTCTCCGGGACAGGGAACACCGGGGAGCTGTTTTTT. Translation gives CASSFSGTGNTGELFF.

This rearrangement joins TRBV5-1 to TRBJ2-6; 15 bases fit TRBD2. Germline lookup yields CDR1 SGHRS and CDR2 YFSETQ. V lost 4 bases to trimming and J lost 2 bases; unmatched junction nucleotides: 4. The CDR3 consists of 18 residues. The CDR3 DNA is TGCGCCAGCAGCCGGACTAGCGGGAGGGCCACTGGGGCCAACGTCCTGACTTTC. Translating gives CASSRTSGRATGANVLTF.

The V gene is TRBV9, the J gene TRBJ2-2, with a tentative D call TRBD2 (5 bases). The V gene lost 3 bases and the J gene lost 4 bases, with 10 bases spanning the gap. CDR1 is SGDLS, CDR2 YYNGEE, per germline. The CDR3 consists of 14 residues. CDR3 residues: CASSAASFTGELFF. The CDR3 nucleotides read TGTGCCAGCAGCGCCGCTAGCTTCACCGGGGAGCTGTTTTTT.

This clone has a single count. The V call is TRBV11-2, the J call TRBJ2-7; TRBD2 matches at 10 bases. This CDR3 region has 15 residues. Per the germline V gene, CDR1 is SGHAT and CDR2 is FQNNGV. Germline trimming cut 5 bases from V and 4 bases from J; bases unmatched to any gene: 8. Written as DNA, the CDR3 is TGTGCCAGCAGCCGGCCGCTAGCGGGAGTGTACGAGCAGTACTTC. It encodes CASSRPLAGVYEQYF.

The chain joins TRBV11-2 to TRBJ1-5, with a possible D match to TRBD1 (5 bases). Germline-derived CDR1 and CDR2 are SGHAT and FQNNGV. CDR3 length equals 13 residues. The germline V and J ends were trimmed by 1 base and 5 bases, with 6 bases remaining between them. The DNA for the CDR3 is TGTGCCAGCAGCTTAGGAGGGGATCAGCCCCAGCATTTT. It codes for CASSLGGDQPQHF.

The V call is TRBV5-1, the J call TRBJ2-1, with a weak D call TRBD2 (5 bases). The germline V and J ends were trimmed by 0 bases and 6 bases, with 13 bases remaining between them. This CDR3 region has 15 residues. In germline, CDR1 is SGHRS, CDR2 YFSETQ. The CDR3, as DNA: TGCGCCAGCAGCTTGGTGGCTAGCAGCCTCAATGAGCAGTTCTTC. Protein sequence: CASSLVASSLNEQFF. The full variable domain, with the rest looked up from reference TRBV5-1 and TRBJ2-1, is KAGVTQTPRYLIKTRGQQVTLSCSPISGHRSVSWYQQTPGQGLQFLFEYFSETQRNKGNFPGRFSGRQFSNSRSEMNVSTLELGDSALYLCASSLVASSLNEQFFGPGTRLTVL.

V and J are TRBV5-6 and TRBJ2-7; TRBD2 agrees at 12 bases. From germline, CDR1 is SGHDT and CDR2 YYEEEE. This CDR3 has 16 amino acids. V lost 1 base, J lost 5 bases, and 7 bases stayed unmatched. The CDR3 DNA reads TGTGCCAGCAGCTTGCGAACTAGCGGGAGGAACCACGAGCAGTACTTC. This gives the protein CASSLRTSGRNHEQYF.

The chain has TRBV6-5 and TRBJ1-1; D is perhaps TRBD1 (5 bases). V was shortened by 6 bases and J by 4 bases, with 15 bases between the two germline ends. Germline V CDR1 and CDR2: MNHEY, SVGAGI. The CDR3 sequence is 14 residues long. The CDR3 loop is CASSRDLSGTEAFF. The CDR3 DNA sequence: TGTGCCAGCAGCCGGGACCTCTCGGGCACTGAAGCTTTCTTT.

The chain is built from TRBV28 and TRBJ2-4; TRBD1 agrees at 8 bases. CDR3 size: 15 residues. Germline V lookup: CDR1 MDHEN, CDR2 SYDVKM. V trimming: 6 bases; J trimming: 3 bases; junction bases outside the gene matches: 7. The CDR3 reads CASRPGTGGKNIQYF. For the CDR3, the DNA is TGTGCCAGCAGGCCGGGGACAGGAGGCAAAAACATTCAGTACTTC.

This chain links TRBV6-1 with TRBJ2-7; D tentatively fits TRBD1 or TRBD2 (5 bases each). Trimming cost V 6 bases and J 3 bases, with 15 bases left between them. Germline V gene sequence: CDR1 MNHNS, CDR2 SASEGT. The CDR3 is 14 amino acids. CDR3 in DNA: TGTGCCAGCAGCACGGGACCTCAACACTACGAGCAGTACTTC. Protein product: CASSTGPQHYEQYF.

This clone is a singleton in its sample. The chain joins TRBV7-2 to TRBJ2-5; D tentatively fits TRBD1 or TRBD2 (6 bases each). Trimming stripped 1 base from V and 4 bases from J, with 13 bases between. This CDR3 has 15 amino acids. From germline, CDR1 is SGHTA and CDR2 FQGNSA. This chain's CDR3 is CASSLGSRGAETQYF. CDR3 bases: TGTGCCAGCAGCTTAGGATCAAGGGGGGCAGAGACCCAGTACTTC.

The DNA of the CDR3 is TGTGCCAGCGGGACATCCCCATACGAGCAGTACTTC. Translated, it gives CASGTSPYEQYF. The J gene is TRBJ2-7, the V gene TRBV7-9; tentative D call: TRBD1 (6 bases). The CDR3 sequence is 12 residues long. V was trimmed by 8 bases and J by 4 bases, leaving 12 bases between them. In germline, CDR1 is SEHNR, CDR2 FQNEAQ (reference sequence).

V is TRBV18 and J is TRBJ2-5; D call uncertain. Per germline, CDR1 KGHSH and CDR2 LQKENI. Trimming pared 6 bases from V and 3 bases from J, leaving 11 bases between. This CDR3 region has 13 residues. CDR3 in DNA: TGTGCCAGCTCGACCCAGGTGGAAGAGACCCAGTACTTC. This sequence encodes CASSTQVEETQYF.

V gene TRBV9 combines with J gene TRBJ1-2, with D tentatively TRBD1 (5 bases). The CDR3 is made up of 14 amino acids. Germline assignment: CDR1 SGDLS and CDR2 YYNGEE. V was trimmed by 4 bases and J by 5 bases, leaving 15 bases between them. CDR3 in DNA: TGTGCCAGCAGCCCGATCGGGGGAGTATATGGCTACACCTTC. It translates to CASSPIGGVYGYTF.

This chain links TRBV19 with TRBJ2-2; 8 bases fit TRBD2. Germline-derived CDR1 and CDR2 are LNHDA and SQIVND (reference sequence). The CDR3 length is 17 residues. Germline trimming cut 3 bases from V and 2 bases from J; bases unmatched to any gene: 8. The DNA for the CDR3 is TGTGCCAGTAGTATCGCGGGAGGTCTCGGTAACACCGGGGAGCTGTTTTTT. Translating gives CASSIAGGLGNTGELFF.

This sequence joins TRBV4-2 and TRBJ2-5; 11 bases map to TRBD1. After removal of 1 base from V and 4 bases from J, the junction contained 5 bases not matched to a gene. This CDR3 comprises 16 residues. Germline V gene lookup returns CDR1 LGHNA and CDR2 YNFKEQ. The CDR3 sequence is CASSQVLGTGGETQYF. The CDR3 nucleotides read TGTGCCAGCAGCCAAGTTCTCGGGACAGGGGGAGAGACCCAGTACTTC.

The CDR3 is CASSFSRENTGELFF. The CDR3 region has the DNA TGTGCCAGCAGCTTCTCCAGGGAGAACACCGGGGAGCTGTTTTTT. This chain joins TRBV11-3 and TRBJ2-2; TRBD1 is a possible D gene (5 bases). In germline, CDR1 is SGHNT, CDR2 YENEEA. The CDR3 consists of 15 residues. The V and J ends lost 3 bases and 1 base respectively, with 9 bases between them. The complete variable domain, with remaining parts taken from reference TRBV11-3 and TRBJ2-2, reads EAGVVQSPRYKIIEKKQPVAFWCNPISGHNTLYWYLQNLGQGPELLIRYENEEAVDDSQLPKDRFSAERLKGVDSTLKIQPAELGDSAVYLCASSFSRENTGELFFGEGSRLTVL.

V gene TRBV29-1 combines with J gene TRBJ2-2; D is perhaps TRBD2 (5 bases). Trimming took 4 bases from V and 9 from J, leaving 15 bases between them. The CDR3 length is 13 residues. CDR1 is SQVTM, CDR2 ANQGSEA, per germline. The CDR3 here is CSVGGESFRELFF. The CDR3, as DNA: TGCAGCGTTGGTGGGGAGTCGTTTCGGGAGCTGTTTTTT.

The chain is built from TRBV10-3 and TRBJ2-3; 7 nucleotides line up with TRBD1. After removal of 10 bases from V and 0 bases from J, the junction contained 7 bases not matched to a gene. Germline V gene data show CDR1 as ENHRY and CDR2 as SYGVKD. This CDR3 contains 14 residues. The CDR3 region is CATRTGTSTDTQYF. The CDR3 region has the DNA TGTGCCACCCGGACAGGCACTAGCACAGATACGCAGTATTTT.

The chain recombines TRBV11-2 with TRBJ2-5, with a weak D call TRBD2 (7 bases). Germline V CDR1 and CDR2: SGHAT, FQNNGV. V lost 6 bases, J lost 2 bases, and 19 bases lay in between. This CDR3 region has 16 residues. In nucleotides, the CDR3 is TGTGCCAGCAGGTGGGGGGCTAGCGGATTACAAGAGACCCAGTACTTC. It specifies CASRWGASGLQETQYF. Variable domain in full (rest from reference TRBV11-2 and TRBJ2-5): EAGVAQSPRYKIIEKRQSVAFWCNPISGHATLYWYQQILGQGPKLLIQFQNNGVVDDSQLPKDRFSAERLKGVDSTLKIQPAKLEDSAVYLCASRWGASGLQETQYFGPGTRLLVL.

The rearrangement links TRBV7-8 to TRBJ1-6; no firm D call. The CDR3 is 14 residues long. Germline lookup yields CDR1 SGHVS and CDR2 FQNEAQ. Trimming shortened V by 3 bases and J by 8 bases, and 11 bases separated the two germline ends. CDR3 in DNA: TGTGCCAGCAGCTTGGGTCAAAAGGATTCACCCCTCCACTTT. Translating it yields CASSLGQKDSPLHF.

CDR3 region: CASSWGQNTGELFF. Written as DNA, the CDR3 is TGTGCCAGCAGTTGGGGACAAAACACCGGGGAGCTGTTTTTT. V is TRBV6-5 and J is TRBJ2-2, with D possibly matching TRBD1 (6 bases). The CDR3 runs 14 residues. Looked up from germline, CDR1 is MNHEY and CDR2 is SVGAGI. V lost 4 bases and J lost 2, with 8 bases in between.

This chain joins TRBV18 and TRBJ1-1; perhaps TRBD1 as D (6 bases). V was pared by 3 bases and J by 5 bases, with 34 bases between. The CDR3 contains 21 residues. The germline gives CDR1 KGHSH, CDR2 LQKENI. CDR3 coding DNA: TGTGCCAGCTCACCGCGAGGGGGGGACCGGGACGGCCCCAAGGTAGGGACTGAAGCTTTCTTT. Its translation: CASSPRGGDRDGPKVGTEAFF. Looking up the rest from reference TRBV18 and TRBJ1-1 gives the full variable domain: NAGVMQNPRHLVRRRGQEARLRCSPMKGHSHVYWYRQLPEEGLKFMVYLQKENIIDESGMPKERFSAEFPKEGPSILRIQQVVRGDSAAYFCASSPRGGDRDGPKVGTEAFFGQGTRLTVV.